These T cell receptor beta chains were read from a single sample in a study of T cell changes during pregnancy in multiple sclerosis. Data came from immunoSEQ multiplex PCR; TCRdb stores just in-frame clones and leaves some out. The table includes 40,000 or so clones, roughly 88% detected once. Sequences were derived from CD8+ T cells from peripheral blood mononuclear cells, sampled in the first trimester of pregnancy. These receptors were collected from a female donor with multiple sclerosis, enrolled in a pregnancy study. Both conserved end residues are part of each CDR3. The D gene is left open where the match is weak. For some rows the clone size is stated as once, few or many, or as a class when expanded; others skip it.

d_gene | j_gene | v_gene | abundance | CDR3aa | CDR3nt
- | TRBJ1-1 | TRBV7-2 | - | CASSLRTGGTEAFF | TGTGCCAGCAGCTTAAGGACGGGGGGCACTGAAGCTTTCTTT
TRBD2 | TRBJ2-3 | TRBV5-1 | - | CATRDREGDTQYF | TGCGCCACCAGGGACCGGGAGGGGGATACGCAGTATTTT
TRBD1 | TRBJ2-7 | TRBV7-2 | - | CASSSDPGTGEYEQYF | TGTGCCAGCAGCTCCGACCCCGGGACAGGGGAATACGAGCAGTACTTC
TRBD1 | TRBJ2-2 | TRBV6-4 | - | CASSQGALTGELFF | TGTGCCAGCAGTCAGGGGGCACTAACCGGGGAGCTGTTTTTT
TRBD2 | TRBJ2-7 | TRBV7-6 | - | CASSREGIPYEQYF | TGTGCCAGCAGCCGGGAGGGGATACCCTACGAGCAGTACTTC
- | TRBJ1-1 | TRBV30 | - | CAWSVSTAVNTEAFF | TGTGCCTGGAGCGTCTCGACAGCTGTGAACACTGAAGCTTTCTTT
- | TRBJ1-2 | TRBV19 | - | CASSSPGGWNYGYTF | TGTGCCAGTAGTTCGCCTGGGGGCTGGAACTATGGCTACACCTTC
- | TRBJ1-1 | TRBV6-6 | - | CASSYSGGQAFF | TGTGCCAGCAGTTACTCGGGGGGGCAAGCTTTCTTT
TRBD1 | TRBJ1-2 | TRBV7-2 | once | CASSPLLGGGYGYTF | TGTGCCAGCAGCCCTCTTTTAGGGGGCGGGTATGGCTACACCTTC
TRBD2 | TRBJ2-1 | TRBV7-9 | - | CASSPGLAGVSSYNEQFF | TGTGCCAGCAGCCCCGGACTAGCGGGGGTTAGCTCCTACAATGAGCAGTTCTTC